The entry below describes one T cell receptor (beta chain). J was trimmed by 3 bases and V by 4 bases; bases with no gene match: 6. This CDR3 spans 15 amino acids. Germline CDR1 and CDR2: MNHNY and SVGAGI (reference sequence). These data come from a study of cytomegalovirus exposure and HLA in healthy donors. The PCR had 60 Vbeta and 13 Jbeta primers. This table comes from immunoSEQ multiplex PCR, and its TCRdb copy is limited to in-frame clones, with some not included. The table lists some 150,000 clones, about 85% of them singletons. The sequenced material came from PBMCs. The rearrangement joins TRBV6-6 to TRBJ1-5; the match to TRBD1 covers 7 bases. The source is a human donor in good health. The CDR3, as DNA: TGTGCCAGCAGTTTACAGGAGGGGGCCAATCAGCCCCAGCATTTT. Residues: CASSLQEGANQPQHF.